The text below deals with one T cell receptor beta chain. Assay: immunoSEQ multiplex PCR; the TCRdb copy retains only in-frame clones and omits some. The profile shows about 62,000 clones, 80% to 95% of them singletons. Trimming cost V 0 bases and J 6 bases, with 6 bases left between them. This CDR3 comprises 13 residues. Germline V gene sequence: CDR1 MGHRA, CDR2 YSYEKL. This entry comes from a study of OX40 agonist ivuxolimab in advanced cancers. Looking at the study overall: The diagnoses of dose-escalation patients were hepatocellular carcinoma, melanoma, renal cell or head and neck cancer. Two cutaneous melanoma patients and one hepatocellular carcinoma patient, three in all, had partial responses.

This specimen consisted of CD4+ or CD8+ T cells sorted from blood, obtained in a trial of the OX40 agonist ivuxolimab. This receptor was identified in an adult with an advanced solid tumor such as melanoma, head and neck, liver or kidney cancer. The gene calls are TRBV4-1 and TRBJ1-5; D is ambiguous. The CDR3 region is CASSQEGFQPQHF. Written as DNA, the CDR3 is TGCGCCAGCAGCCAAGAAGGGTTTCAGCCCCAGCATTTT.